The clone carrying this T cell receptor beta chain was seen only a few times. Germline DNA was also extracted, with blood RNA taken from unsorted whole blood. A constant-region primer served to make TCR beta cDNA from about 500 ng total RNA. Construction of TCR beta libraries relied on three successive nested multiplex PCR rounds employing slightly modified ARM-PCR. The opening two PCR rounds, ten to eleven cycles each, paired TRBV1-TRBV30 forward primers with a C-beta reverse primer. TCRdb re-called the multiplex PCR reads with MiXCR, one entry per CDR3 protein. This table holds 300,000 to 350,000 distinct CDR3 sequences, almost 60% found once. This entry belongs to a study of tumor-infiltrating lymphocytes in primary liver carcinoma. V lost 6 bases, J lost 6 bases, and 7 bases stayed unmatched. The CDR3 is made up of 13 amino acids. Looked up from germline, CDR1 is SGHRS and CDR2 is YFSETQ.

This TCR came from a woman aged 25-40 years with primary liver carcinoma and hepatitis B virus infection. This sequence joins TRBV5-1 and TRBJ2-3; the match to TRBD2 covers 7 bases. Sequencing was carried out using peripheral blood. The CDR3 coding sequence is TGCGCCAGCAAGAGCGGGATCGGGGATACGCAGTATTTT. This translates into CASKSGIGDTQYF.